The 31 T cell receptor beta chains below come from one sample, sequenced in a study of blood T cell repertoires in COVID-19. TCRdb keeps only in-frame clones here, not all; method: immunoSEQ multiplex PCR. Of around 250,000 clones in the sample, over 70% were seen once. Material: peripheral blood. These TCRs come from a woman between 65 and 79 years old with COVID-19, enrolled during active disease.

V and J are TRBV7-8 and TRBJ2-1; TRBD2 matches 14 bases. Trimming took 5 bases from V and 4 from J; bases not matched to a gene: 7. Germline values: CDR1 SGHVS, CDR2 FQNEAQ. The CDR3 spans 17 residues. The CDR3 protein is CASSAGTSGRWYNEQFF. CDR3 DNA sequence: TGTGCCAGCAGCGCAGGGACTAGCGGGAGATGGTACAATGAGCAGTTCTTC.

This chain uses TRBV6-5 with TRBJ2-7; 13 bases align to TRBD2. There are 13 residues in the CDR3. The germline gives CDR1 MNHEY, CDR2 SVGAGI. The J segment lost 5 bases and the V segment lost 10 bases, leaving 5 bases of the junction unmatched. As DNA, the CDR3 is TGTGCCACTAGGACTAGCGGGAGAAACGAGCAGTACTTC. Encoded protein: CATRTSGRNEQYF.

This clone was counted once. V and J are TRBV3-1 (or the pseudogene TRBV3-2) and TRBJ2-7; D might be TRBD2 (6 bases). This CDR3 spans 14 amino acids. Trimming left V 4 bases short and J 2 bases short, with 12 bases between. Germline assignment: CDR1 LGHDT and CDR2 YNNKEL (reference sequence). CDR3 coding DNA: TGTGCCAGCAGCCCCCCGGGAGTACCCTACGAGCAGTACTTC. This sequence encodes CASSPPGVPYEQYF.

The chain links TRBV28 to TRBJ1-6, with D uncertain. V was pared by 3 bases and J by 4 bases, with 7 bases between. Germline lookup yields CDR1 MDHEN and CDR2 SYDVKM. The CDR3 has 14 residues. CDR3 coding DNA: TGTGCCAGCAGTTTGAACAGTTATAATTCACCCCTCCACTTT. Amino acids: CASSLNSYNSPLHF.

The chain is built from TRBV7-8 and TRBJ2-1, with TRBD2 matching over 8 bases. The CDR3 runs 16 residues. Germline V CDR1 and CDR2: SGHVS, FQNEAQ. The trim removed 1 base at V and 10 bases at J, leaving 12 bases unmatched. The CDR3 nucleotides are TGTGCCAGCAGCTTAGTCGCGGGAGGTACAAGGAGGGAGCAGTTCTTC. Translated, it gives CASSLVAGGTRREQFF.

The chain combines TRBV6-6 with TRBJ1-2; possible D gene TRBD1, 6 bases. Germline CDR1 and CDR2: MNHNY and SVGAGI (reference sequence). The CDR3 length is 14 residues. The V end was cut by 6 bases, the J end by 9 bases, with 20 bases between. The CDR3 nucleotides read TGTGCCAGCAGCTACCCCGGAGGGGGGGGCAGCTACACCTTC. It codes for CASSYPGGGGSYTF.

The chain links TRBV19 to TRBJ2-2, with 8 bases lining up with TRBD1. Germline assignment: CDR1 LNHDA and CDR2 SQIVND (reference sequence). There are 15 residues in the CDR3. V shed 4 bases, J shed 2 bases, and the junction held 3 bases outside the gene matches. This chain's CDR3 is CASSTGTGNTGELFF. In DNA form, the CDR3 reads TGTGCCAGTAGTACTGGGACAGGAAACACCGGGGAGCTGTTTTTT.

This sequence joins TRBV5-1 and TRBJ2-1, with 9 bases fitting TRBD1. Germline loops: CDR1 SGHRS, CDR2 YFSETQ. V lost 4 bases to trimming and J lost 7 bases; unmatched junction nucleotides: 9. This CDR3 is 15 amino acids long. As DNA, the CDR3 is TGCGCCAGCAGCCCCGGGACAGGGCCCGGAAATGAGCAGTTCTTC. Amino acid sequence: CASSPGTGPGNEQFF.

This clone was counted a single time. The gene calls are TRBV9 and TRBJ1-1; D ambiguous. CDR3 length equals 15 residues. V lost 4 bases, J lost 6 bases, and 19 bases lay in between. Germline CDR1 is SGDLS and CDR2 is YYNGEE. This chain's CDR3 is CASSPSGGMIAEAFF. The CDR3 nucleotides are TGTGCCAGCAGCCCATCCGGCGGGATGATAGCTGAAGCTTTCTTT. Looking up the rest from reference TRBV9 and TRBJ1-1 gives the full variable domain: DSGVTQTPKHLITATGQRVTLRCSPRSGDLSVYWYQQSLDQGLQFLIQYYNGEERAKGNILERFSAQQFPDLHSELNLSSLELGDSALYFCASSPSGGMIAEAFFGQGTRLTVV.

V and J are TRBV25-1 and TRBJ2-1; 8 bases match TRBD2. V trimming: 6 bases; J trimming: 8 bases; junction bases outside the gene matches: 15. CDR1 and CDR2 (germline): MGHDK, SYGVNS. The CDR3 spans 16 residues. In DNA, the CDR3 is TGTGCCAGCAGATTCTCCGGGACTAGGAGGAGGGATGAGCAGTTCTTC. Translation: CASRFSGTRRRDEQFF. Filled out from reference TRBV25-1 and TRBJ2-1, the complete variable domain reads EADIYQTPRYLVIGTGKKITLECSQTMGHDKMYWYQQDPGMELHLIHYSYGVNSTEKGDLSSESTVSRIRTEHFPLTLESARPSHTSQYLCASRFSGTRRRDEQFFGPGTRLTVL.

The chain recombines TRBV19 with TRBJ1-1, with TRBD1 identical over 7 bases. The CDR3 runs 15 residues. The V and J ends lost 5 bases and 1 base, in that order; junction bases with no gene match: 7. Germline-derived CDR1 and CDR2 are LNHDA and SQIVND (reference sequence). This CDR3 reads CASSPKTGANTEAFF. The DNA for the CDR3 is TGTGCCAGTAGTCCCAAAACAGGGGCGAACACTGAAGCTTTCTTT.

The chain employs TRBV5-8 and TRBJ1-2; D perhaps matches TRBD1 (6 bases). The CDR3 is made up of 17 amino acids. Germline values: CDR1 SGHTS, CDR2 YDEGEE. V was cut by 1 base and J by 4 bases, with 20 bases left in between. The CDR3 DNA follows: TGTGCCAGCAGCTTGCGGGTTTCAGGGGCGTTCGGCTATGGCTACACCTTC. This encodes CASSLRVSGAFGYGYTF. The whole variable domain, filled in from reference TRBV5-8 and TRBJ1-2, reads EAGVTQSPTHLIKTRGQQATLRCSPISGHTSVYWYQQALGLGLQFLLWYDEGEERNRGNFPPRFSGRQFPNYSSELNVNALELEDSALYLCASSLRVSGAFGYGYTFGSGTRLTVV.

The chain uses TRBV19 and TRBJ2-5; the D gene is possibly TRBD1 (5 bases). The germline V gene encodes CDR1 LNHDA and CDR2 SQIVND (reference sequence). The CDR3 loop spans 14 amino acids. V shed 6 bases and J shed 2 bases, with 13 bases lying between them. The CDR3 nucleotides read TGTGCCAGTAGCCCTAGGACAAAGCAAGAGACCCAGTACTTC. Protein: CASSPRTKQETQYF.

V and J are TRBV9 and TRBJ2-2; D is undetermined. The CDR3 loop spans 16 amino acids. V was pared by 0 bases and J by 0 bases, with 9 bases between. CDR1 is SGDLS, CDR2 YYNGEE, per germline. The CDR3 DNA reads TGTGCCAGCAGCGTAGATCTACCCGCGAACACCGGGGAGCTGTTTTTT. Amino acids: CASSVDLPANTGELFF.

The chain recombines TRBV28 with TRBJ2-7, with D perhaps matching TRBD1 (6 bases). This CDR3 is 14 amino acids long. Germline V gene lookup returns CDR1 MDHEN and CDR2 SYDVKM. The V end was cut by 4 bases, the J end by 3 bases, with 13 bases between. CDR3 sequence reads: CASSSTGYGYEQYF. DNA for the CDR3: TGTGCCAGCAGTTCCACAGGGTATGGCTACGAGCAGTACTTC.

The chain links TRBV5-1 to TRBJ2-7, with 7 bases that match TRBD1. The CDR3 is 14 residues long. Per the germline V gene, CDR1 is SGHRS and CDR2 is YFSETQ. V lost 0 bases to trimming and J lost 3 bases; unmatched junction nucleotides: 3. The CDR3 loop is CASSLDDRVYEQYF. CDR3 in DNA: TGCGCCAGCAGCTTGGACGACAGGGTCTACGAGCAGTACTTC.

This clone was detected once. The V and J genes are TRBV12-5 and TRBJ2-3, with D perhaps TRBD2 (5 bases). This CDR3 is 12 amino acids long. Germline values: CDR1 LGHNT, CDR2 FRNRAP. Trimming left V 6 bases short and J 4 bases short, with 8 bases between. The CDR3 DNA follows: TGTGCTAGTGGGGAGGTAGCAGATACGCAGTATTTT. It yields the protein CASGEVADTQYF.

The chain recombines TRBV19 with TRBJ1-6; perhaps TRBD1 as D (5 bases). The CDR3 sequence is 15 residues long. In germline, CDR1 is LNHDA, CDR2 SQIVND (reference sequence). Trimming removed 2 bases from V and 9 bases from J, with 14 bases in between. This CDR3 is CASSISHRPSSPLHF. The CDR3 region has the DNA TGTGCCAGTAGTATATCCCACAGGCCAAGTTCACCCCTCCACTTT.

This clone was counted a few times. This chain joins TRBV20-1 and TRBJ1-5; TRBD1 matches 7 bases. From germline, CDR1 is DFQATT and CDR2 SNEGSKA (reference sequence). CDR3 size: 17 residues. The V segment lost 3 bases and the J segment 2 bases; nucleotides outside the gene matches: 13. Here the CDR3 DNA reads TGCAGTGCTAGTCCCTCGACAGGGTTGGTCGGCAATCAGCCCCAGCATTTT. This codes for CSASPSTGLVGNQPQHF.

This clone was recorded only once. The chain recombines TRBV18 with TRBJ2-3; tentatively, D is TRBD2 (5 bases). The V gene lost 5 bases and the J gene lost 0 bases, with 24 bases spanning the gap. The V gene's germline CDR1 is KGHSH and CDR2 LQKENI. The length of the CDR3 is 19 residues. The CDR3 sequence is CASSDRGAVRQPSTDTQYF. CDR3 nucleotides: TGTGCCAGCTCAGACCGGGGAGCGGTCCGACAACCTAGCACAGATACGCAGTATTTT.

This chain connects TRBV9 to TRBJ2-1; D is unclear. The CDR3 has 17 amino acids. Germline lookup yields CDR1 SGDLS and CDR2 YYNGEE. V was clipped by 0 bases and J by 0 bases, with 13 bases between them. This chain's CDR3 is CASSVEGVAASYNEQFF. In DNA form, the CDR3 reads TGTGCCAGCAGCGTAGAAGGAGTGGCAGCCTCCTACAATGAGCAGTTCTTC.

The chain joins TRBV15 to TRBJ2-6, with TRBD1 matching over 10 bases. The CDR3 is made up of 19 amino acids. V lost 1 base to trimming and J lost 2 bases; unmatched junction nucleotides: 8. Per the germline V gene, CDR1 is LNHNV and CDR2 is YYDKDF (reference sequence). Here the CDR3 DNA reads TGTGCCACCAGCAGAGCGCGGGACAGGGGTGCTACTGGGGCCAACGTCCTGACTTTC. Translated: CATSRARDRGATGANVLTF.

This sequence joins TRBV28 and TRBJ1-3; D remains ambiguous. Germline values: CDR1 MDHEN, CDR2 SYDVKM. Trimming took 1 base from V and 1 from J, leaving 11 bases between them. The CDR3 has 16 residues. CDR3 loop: CASSLFRSSSGNTIYF. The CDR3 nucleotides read TGTGCCAGCAGTTTATTCAGATCGTCTTCTGGAAACACCATATATTTT. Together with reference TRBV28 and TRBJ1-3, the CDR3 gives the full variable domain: DVKVTQSSRYLVKRTGEKVFLECVQDMDHENMFWYRQDPGLGLRLIYFSYDVKMKEKGDIPEGYSVSREKKERFSLILESASTNQTSMYLCASSLFRSSSGNTIYFGEGSWLTVV.

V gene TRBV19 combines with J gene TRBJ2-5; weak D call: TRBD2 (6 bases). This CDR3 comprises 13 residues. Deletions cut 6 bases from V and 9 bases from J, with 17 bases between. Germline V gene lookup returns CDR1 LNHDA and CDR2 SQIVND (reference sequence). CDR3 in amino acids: CASSMGGKSAQYF. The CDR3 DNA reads TGTGCCAGTAGCATGGGGGGAAAGAGTGCCCAGTACTTC.

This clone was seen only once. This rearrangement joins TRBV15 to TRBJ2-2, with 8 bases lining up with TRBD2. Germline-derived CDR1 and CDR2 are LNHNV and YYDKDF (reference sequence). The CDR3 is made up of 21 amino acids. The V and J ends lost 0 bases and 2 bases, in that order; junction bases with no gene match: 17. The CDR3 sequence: CATSRDRAGATKEFNTGELFF. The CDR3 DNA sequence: TGTGCCACCAGCAGAGATAGAGCGGGAGCTACTAAAGAATTTAACACCGGGGAGCTGTTTTTT.

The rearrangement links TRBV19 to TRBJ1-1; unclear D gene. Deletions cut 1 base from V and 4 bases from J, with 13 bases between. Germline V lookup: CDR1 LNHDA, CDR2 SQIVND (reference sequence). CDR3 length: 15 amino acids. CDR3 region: CASSIVRTRGTEAFF. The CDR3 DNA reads TGTGCCAGTAGTATAGTTCGAACGCGGGGCACTGAAGCTTTCTTT.

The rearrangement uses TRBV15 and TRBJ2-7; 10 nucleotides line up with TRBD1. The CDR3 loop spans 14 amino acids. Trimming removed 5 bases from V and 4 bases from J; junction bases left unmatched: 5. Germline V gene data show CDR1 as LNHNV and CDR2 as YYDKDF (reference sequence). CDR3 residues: CATSLTGGEYEQYF. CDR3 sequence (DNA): TGTGCCACCAGCTTGACAGGGGGCGAATACGAGCAGTACTTC.

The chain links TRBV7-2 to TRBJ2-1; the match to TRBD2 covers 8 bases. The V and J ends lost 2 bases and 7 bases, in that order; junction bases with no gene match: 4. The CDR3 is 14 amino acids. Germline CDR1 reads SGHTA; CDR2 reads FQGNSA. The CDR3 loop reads CASSLSGRVNEQFF. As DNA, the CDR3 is TGTGCCAGCAGCTTAAGCGGGAGAGTGAATGAGCAGTTCTTC.

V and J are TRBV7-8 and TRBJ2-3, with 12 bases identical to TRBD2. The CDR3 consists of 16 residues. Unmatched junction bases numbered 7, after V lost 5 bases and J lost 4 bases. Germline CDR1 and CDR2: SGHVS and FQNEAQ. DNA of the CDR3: TGTGCCAGCAGCAAACGGACTAGCGGGACCCCAGATACGCAGTATTTT. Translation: CASSKRTSGTPDTQYF.

The CDR3 sequence is CASSSEPGLAGVTEQFF. DNA of the CDR3: TGTGCCAGCAGCTCGGAACCGGGACTAGCGGGAGTCACTGAGCAGTTCTTC. The V and J genes are TRBV7-8 and TRBJ2-1, with 14 bases aligning to TRBD2. The trim removed 4 bases at V and 9 bases at J, leaving 11 bases unmatched. Germline CDR1 SGHVS, CDR2 FQNEAQ. CDR3 length: 17 residues.

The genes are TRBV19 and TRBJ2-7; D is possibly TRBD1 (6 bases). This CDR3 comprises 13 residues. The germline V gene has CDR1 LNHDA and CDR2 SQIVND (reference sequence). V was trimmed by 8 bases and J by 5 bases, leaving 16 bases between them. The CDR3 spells CASQQGSRNEQYF. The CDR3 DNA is TGTGCCAGTCAACAGGGATCCCGCAACGAGCAGTACTTC.